This T cell receptor (beta chain) is drawn from a study of T cell repertoires in ileal Crohn's disease. Whole-study context: Operated complications were stricturing disease (approximately 61%) and penetrating disease (around 39%). Overall study findings and caveats: Compared with non-smokers, active smokers at surgery showed more clonal expansions. All patients with clonality above 26.8% had endoscopic recurrence.

CDR3 length: 15 amino acids. The junction had 9 bases not matched to a gene; V was cut back by 5 bases and J by 4 bases. The germline V gene encodes CDR1 SGHTA and CDR2 FQGNSA. Time point denoted: neoterminal ileum biopsy at postoperative endoscopy, about 6 months after surgery. With respect to this clone: Antigen specificity is unknown.

Assay: immunoSEQ multiplex PCR; the TCRdb copy retains only in-frame clones and omits some. The table includes some 9,200 clones, 79% detected once. The V call is TRBV7-2, the J call TRBJ1-2; 8 bases align to TRBD1. What was sequenced was ileal tissue. The receptor was derived from an adult with Crohn's disease. The CDR3 DNA reads as TGTGCCAGCAGCACCGGGACAGGACCCGTCTATGGCTACACCTTC. Protein product: CASSTGTGPVYGYTF.